This T cell receptor (beta chain) was obtained from a study of T-cell memory formation after mild COVID-19. Using constant-segment primers, 5'RACE produced TCR alpha and TCR beta cDNA libraries carrying sample barcodes and UMIs. TCRdb re-called the 5' RACE reads through MiXCR, storing one row per CDR3 protein. Seen here are fewer than 450,000 distinct CDR3 sequences, roughly a quarter observed once, and the top ten hold 8.5% to 9%. The CDR3 runs 15 residues. The V segment lost 2 bases and the J segment 3 bases; nucleotides outside the gene matches: 3. Germline assignment: CDR1 KGHSH and CDR2 LQKENI. The TCR comes from an adult woman who had mild COVID-19 (a few samples of this study predate the infection). Cell type and time point are not known. The chain combines TRBV18 with TRBJ2-2, with 7 bases that match TRBD1. Sequencing was performed on PBMCs or a T cell subset sorted from them (not recorded which). In DNA, the CDR3 is TGTGCCAGCTCACCAGCGGACAGGTACACCGGGGAGCTGTTTTTT. This codes for CASSPADRYTGELFF.